This T cell receptor beta chain was retrieved from a study of T cells after somatic rescue of genetic block. The protocol was immunoSEQ multiplex PCR, while the TCRdb copy is restricted to in-frame clones and leaves out a portion. This table holds about 15,000 clones, 55% to 75% found once. Germline values: CDR1 ENHRY, CDR2 SYGVKD. CDR3 length: 15 residues. Between the trimmed V and J ends, which lost 3 bases and 4 bases, there was a span of 16 bases. The TCR was taken from a man between 18 and 35 years old. V and J are TRBV10-3 and TRBJ2-7; possibly TRBD1 for D (5 bases). Sequencing was carried out using peripheral blood mononuclear cells (PBMCs). CDR3 DNA: TGTGCCATCAGTGATTTGCTCAGGGAACCTTACGAGCAGTACTTC. Amino acids: CAISDLLREPYEQYF.